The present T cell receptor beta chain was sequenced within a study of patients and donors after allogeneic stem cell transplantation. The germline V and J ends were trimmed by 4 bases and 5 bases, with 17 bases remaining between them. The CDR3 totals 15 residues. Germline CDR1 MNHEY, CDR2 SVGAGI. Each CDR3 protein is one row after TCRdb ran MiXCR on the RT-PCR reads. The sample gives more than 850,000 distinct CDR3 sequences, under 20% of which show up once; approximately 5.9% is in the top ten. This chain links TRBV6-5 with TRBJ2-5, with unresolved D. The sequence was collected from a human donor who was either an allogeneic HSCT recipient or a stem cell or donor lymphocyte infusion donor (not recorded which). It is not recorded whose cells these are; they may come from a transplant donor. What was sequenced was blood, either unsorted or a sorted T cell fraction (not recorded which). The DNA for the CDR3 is TGTGCCAGCAGTTCCCCCCAGTTCAGTCGGGAGACCCAGTACTTC. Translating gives CASSSPQFSRETQYF.